These T cell receptor beta chains were read from a single sample in a study of T cells in Graves' hyperthyroidism and ophthalmopathy. MiXCR was run by TCRdb on the multiplex PCR reads, yielding one entry per CDR3 protein. The sample includes hundreds of thousands of distinct CDR3 sequences, 35% to 40% of them seen just once. The material sequenced was blood. The receptors come from a man aged 18-30 years with Graves' hyperthyroidism. Both conserved end residues are part of each CDR3.

V gene,J gene,CDR3 protein
TRBV20-1,TRBJ2-7,CSASDRDLYEQYF
TRBV12-3/TRBV12-4,TRBJ1-4,CASSDYRGPNEKLFF
TRBV19,TRBJ2-7,CASSIGANAEQYF
TRBV15,TRBJ2-7,CATSTYAGHRYEQYF
TRBV5-1,TRBJ1-1,CASSLGDRGNTEAFF
TRBV12-3/TRBV12-4,TRBJ1-1,CASSWGETEAFF
TRBV25-1,TRBJ1-5,CASSEFFLLEPQHF
TRBV20-1,TRBJ2-5,CSARGPWGQETQYF
TRBV10-3,TRBJ2-2,CAVGTVNTGELFF
TRBV7-8,TRBJ1-1,CASSLAGRDVAEAFF
TRBV7-9,TRBJ2-5,CASSESGSRKTQETQYF
TRBV14,TRBJ2-3,CASSQVRGRTDTQYF
TRBV5-1,TRBJ1-2,CASSLDNPRGGYTF